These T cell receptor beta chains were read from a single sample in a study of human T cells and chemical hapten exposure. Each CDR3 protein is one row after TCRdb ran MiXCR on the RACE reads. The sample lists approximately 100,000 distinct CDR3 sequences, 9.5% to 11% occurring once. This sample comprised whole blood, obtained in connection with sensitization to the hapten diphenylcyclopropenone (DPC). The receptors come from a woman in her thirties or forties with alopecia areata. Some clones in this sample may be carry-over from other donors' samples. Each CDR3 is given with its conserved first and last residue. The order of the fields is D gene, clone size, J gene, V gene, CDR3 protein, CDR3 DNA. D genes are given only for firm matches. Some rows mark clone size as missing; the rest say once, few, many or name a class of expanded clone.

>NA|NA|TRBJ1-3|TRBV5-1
CASSGGAAGNTIYF
TGCGCCAGCAGCGGGGGGGCGGCTGGAAACACCATATATTTT
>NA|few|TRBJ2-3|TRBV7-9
CASNDPPGLAQDTQYF
TGTGCCAGCAACGACCCCCCAGGCTTGGCCCAGGATACGCAGTATTTT
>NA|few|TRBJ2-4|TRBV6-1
CASSEWRQALAKNIQYF
TGTGCCAGCAGTGAGTGGCGACAAGCTCTAGCCAAAAACATTCAGTACTTC
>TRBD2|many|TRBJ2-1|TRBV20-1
CSALAGGSSSYNEQFF
TGCAGTGCCCTAGCGGGAGGGTCTAGCTCCTACAATGAGCAGTTCTTC
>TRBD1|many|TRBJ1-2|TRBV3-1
CASSRSNAGTGDYGYTF
TGTGCCAGCAGCCGATCCAACGCCGGGACAGGGGACTATGGCTACACCTTC
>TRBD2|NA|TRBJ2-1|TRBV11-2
CASSLIAGLNEQFF
TGTGCCAGCAGCTTAATAGCGGGCCTCAATGAGCAGTTCTTC
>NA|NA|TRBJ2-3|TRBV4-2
CASSQDASSTDTQYF
TGTGCCAGCAGCCAAGATGCTAGCAGCACAGATACGCAGTATTTT
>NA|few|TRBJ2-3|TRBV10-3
CAIMRGSGDTQYF
TGTGCCATCATGAGGGGGTCCGGGGATACGCAGTATTTT
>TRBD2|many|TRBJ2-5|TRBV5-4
CASSAGLALEETQYF
TGTGCCAGCAGCGCAGGACTAGCGTTAGAAGAGACCCAGTACTTC
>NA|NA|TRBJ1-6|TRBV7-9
CASSLGTVPPLHF
TGTGCCAGCAGCTTAGGGACAGTGCCACCCCTCCACTTT
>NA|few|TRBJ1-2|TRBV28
CASSPDSGGGYTF
TGTGCCAGCAGTCCCGACAGCGGGGGAGGCTACACCTTC
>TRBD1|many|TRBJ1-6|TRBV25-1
CASSEYRAGGGSPLHF
TGTGCCAGCAGTGAATATCGGGCAGGGGGCGGTTCACCCCTCCACTTT
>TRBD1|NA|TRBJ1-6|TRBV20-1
CSARDPAGGASPLHF
TGCAGTGCTAGAGACCCTGCAGGGGGGGCTTCACCCCTCCACTTT
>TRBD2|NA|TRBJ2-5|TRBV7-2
CASSSGTSGRAEETQYF
TGTGCCAGCAGCTCCGGGACTAGCGGGAGGGCTGAAGAGACCCAGTACTTC
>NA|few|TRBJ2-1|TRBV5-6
CASSSNSYNEQFF
TGTGCCAGCAGCTCTAACTCTTACAATGAGCAGTTCTTC
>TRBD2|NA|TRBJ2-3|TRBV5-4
CASSPIGRGGTDTQYF
TGTGCCAGCAGCCCTATTGGGCGGGGGGGCACAGATACGCAGTATTTT
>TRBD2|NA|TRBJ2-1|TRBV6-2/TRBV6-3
CASRPTSGRVEEQFF
TGTGCCAGCAGGCCTACTAGCGGGAGAGTCGAAGAGCAGTTCTTC
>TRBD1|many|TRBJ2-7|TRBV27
CASSFGQAYEQYF
TGTGCCAGCAGTTTTGGACAGGCCTACGAGCAGTACTTC
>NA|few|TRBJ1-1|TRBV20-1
CSARALGGEAFF
TGCAGTGCTAGAGCCCTTGGGGGCGAAGCTTTCTTT
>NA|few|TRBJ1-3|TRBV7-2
CASSPTAYSGNTIYF
TGTGCCAGCAGCCCAACTGCCTACTCTGGAAACACCATATATTTT
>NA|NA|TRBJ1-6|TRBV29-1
CSVVDKQGGSNSPLHF
TGCAGCGTTGTTGATAAACAGGGAGGGAGTAATTCACCCCTCCACTTT
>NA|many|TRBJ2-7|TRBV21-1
CASTPGGHLLSYEQYF
TGTGCCAGCACCCCTGGAGGACACTTACTCTCCTACGAGCAGTACTTC
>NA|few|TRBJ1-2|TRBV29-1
CSVEGSLSNYGYTF
TGCAGCGTTGAAGGCAGTCTTTCTAACTATGGCTACACCTTC
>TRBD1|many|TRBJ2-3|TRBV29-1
CSVEEPGQASYTQYF
TGCAGCGTTGAAGAACCGGGACAGGCTTCATATACGCAGTATTTT
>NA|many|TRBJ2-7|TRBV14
CASSQGPARGHEQYF
TGTGCCAGCAGCCAAGGCCCAGCAAGGGGCCACGAGCAGTACTTC
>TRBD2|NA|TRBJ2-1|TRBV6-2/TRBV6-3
CASRQGLAGGYSYNEQFF
TGTGCCAGCAGGCAGGGACTAGCGGGGGGTTACTCCTACAATGAGCAGTTCTTC
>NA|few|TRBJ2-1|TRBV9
CASSPVFAPQENNEQFF
TGTGCCAGCAGCCCTGTTTTTGCCCCACAGGAGAACAATGAGCAGTTCTTC
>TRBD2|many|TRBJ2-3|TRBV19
CASSSSGTTDTQYF
TGTGCCAGTTCGTCGAGCGGGACCACAGATACGCAGTATTTT
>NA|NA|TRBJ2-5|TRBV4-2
CASSQVRREETQYF
TGTGCCAGCAGCCAAGTGAGACGTGAAGAGACCCAGTACTTC
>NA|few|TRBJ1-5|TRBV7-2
CASRQTRDNQPQHF
TGTGCCAGCAGACAAACTCGGGACAATCAGCCCCAGCATTTT
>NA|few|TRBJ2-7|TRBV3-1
CASSQRPYEQYF
TGTGCCAGCAGCCAGCGGCCCTACGAGCAGTACTTC
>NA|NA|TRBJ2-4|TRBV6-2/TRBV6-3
CASSLFGVDIQYF
TGTGCCAGCAGTCTCTTCGGGGTGGACATTCAGTACTTC
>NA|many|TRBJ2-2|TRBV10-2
CASSESKGPSGELFF
TGCGCCAGCAGTGAGTCGAAGGGACCATCCGGGGAGCTGTTTTTT
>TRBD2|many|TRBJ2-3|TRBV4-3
CASSQVLSGGGILGTDTQYF
TGCGCCAGCAGCCAAGTTCTCTCCGGGGGGGGGATTCTCGGCACAGATACGCAGTATTTT
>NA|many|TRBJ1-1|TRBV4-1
CASSPQHIGENTEAFF
TGCGCCAGCAGCCCTCAACACATCGGGGAGAACACTGAAGCTTTCTTT
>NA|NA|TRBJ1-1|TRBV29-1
CSVVGAEAFF
TGCAGCGTTGTGGGCGCTGAAGCTTTCTTT
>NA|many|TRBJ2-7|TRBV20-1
CSARDLSLYEQYF
TGCAGTGCTAGAGATCTTTCCCTCTACGAGCAGTACTTC
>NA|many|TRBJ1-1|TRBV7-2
CASSWRGVTEVFF
TGTGCCAGCAGCTGGAGGGGGGTTACTGAAGTTTTCTTT
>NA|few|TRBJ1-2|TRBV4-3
CASSQEGRGGYTF
TGCGCCAGCAGCCAAGAAGGAAGGGGTGGCTACACCTTC
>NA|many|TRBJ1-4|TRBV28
CASSSRGRNEKLFF
TGTGCCAGCAGCTCCCGGGGCCGTAATGAAAAACTGTTTTTT
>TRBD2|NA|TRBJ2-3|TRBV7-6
CASSHRLSGYTDTQYF
TGTGCCAGCAGCCATCGCCTTAGCGGGTACACAGATACGCAGTATTTT
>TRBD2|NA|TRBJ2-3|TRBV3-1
CASSQTVLGTSGTDTQYF
TGTGCCAGCAGCCAGACTGTTCTCGGGACTAGCGGCACAGATACGCAGTATTTT
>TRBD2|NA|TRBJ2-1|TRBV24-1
CATSDAPAGDDNEQFF
TGTGCCACCAGTGACGCCCCAGCGGGAGACGACAATGAGCAGTTCTTC
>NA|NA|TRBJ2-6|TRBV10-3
CAISRDPGANVLTF
TGTGCCATCAGCAGGGATCCCGGGGCCAACGTCCTGACTTTC
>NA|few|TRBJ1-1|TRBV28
CASTLRAGLGGAFF
TGTGCCAGCACTCTACGGGCTGGGCTGGGCGGAGCTTTCTTT
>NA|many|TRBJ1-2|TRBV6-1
CASSSGTKTYGYTF
TGTGCCAGCAGTTCCGGGACAAAGACCTATGGCTACACCTTC
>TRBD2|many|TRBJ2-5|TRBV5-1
CASSSRRTSGRIETQYF
TGCGCCAGCAGCTCCCGACGGACTAGCGGGAGAATAGAGACCCAGTACTTC
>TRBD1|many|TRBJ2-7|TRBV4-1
CASSTRTGALFDEQYF
TGCGCCAGCAGCACCCGGACAGGGGCCCTTTTCGACGAGCAGTACTTC
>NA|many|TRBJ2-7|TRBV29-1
CSVGPGVYEQYF
TGCAGCGTTGGCCCAGGGGTCTACGAGCAGTACTTC